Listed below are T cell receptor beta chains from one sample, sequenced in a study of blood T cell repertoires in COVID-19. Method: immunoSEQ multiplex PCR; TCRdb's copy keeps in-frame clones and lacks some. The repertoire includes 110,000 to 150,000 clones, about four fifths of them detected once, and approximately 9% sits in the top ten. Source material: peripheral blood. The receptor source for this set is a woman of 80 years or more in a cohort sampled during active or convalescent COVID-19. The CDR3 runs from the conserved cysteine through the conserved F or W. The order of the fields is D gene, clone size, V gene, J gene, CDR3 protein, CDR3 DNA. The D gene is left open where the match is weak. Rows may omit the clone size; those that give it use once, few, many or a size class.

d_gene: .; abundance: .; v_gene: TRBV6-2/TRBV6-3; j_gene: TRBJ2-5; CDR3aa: CASSYPTETQYF; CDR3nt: TGTGCCAGCAGTTACCCCACTGAGACCCAGTACTTC
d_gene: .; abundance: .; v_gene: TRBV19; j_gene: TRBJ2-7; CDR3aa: CASSKSGLPSYEQYF; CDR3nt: TGTGCCAGTAGTAAGTCAGGACTACCGTCCTACGAGCAGTACTTC
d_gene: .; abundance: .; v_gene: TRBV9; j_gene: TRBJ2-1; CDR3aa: CASSVNYNEQFF; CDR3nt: TGTGCCAGCAGCGTTAACTACAATGAGCAGTTCTTC
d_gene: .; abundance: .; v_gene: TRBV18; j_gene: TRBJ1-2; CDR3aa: CASSPMEFSLSGYTF; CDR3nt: TGTGCCAGCTCACCGATGGAGTTCTCTCTATCCGGCTACACCTTC
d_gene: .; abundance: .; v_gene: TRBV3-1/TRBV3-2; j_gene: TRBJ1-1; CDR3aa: CASRGFRVTEAFF; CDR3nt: TGTGCCAGCAGAGGGTTCAGGGTCACTGAAGCTTTCTTT
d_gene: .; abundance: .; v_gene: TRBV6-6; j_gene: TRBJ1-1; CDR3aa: CASSPPGSLANEAFF; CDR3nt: TGTGCCAGCAGTCCCCCCGGGTCCCTGGCCAATGAAGCTTTCTTT
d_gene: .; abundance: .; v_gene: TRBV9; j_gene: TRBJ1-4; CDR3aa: CASSVALGDRNNEKLFF; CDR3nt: TGTGCCAGCAGCGTAGCGTTAGGAGACAGAAATAATGAAAAACTGTTTTTT
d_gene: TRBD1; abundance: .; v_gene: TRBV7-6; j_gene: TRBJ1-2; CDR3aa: CASSGRQGGYTF; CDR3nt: TGTGCCAGCAGCGGCCGACAGGGGGGCTACACCTTC
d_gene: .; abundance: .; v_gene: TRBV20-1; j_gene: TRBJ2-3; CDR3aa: CSASTRQGLSADTQYF; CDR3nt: TGCAGTGCTAGTACTCGGCAGGGCCTCTCCGCAGATACGCAGTATTTT
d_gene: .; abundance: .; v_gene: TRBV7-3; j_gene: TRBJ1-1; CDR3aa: CASSLLGSMNTEAFF; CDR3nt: TGTGCCAGCAGCTTACTGGGCAGCATGAACACTGAAGCTTTCTTT
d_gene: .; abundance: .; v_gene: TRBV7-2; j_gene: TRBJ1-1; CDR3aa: CASSLQGYTEAFF; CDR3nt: TGTGCCAGCAGCCTGCAGGGATACACTGAAGCTTTCTTT
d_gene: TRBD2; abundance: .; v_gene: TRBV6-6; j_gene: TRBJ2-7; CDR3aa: CASGGGQEQYF; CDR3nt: TGTGCCAGCGGCGGGGGGCAGGAGCAGTACTTC
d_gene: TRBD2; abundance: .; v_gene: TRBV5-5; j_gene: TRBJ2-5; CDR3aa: CASSLAGGETQYF; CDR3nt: TGTGCCAGCAGCTTGGCGGGGGGAGAGACCCAGTACTTC
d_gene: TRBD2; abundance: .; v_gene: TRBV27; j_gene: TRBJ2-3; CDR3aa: CASSGTSRDTQYF; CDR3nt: TGTGCCAGCAGTGGGACTAGCAGGGATACGCAGTATTTT
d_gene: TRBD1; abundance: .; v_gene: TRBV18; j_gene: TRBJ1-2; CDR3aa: CASSPLARTGTNYGYTF; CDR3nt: TGTGCCAGCTCACCATTGGCTCGGACAGGGACTAACTATGGCTACACCTTC
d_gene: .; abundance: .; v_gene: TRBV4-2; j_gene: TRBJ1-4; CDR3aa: CASSQDMASRSEKLFF; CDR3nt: TGTGCCAGCAGCCAAGATATGGCTTCGCGGAGTGAAAAACTGTTTTTT
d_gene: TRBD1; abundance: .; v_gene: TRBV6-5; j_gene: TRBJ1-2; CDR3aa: CASSYPDRAGYTF; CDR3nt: TGTGCCAGCAGTTACCCTGACAGGGCTGGCTACACCTTC
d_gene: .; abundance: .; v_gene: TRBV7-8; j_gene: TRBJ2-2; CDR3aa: CASSVDSLNTGELFF; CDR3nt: TGTGCCAGCAGCGTGGACAGTTTGAACACCGGGGAGCTGTTTTTT
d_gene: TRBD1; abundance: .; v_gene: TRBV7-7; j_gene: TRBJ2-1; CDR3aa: CASSLRTGSLQGLNEQFF; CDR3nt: TGTGCTAGCAGCTTAAGGACAGGGTCTTTGCAGGGGTTGAATGAGCAGTTCTTC
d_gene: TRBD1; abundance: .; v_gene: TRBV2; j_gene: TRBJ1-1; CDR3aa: CASILTGVTTEAFF; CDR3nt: TGTGCCAGCATCCTGACAGGGGTGACCACTGAAGCTTTCTTT
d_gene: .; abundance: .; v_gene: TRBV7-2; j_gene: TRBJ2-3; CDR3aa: CASSPGRDTQYF; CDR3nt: TGTGCCAGCAGCCCGGGGAGAGATACGCAGTATTTT
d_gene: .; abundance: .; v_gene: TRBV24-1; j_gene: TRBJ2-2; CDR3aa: CATSDSQGGSNTGELFF; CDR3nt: TGTGCCACCAGTGACTCACAGGGTGGGTCGAACACCGGGGAGCTGTTTTTT
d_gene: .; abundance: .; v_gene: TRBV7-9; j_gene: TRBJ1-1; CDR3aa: CASSLDENQDKNTEAFF; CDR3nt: TGTGCCAGCAGCTTAGACGAGAATCAGGATAAGAACACTGAAGCTTTCTTT
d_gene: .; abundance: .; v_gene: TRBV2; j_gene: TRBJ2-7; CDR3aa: CASSEQDYEQYF; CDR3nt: TGTGCCAGCAGTGAACAGGACTACGAGCAGTACTTC
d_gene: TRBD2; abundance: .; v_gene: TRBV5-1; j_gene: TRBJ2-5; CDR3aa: CASSPGTSIETQYF; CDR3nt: TGCGCCAGCAGTCCCGGGACTAGCATAGAGACCCAGTACTTC
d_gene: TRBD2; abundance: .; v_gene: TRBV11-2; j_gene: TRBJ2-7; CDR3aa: CASQGAGVEQYF; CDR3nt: TGTGCCAGCCAAGGGGCGGGGGTCGAGCAGTACTTC
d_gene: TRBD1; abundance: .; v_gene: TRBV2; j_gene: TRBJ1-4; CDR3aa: CAGQQGADEKLFF; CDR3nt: TGTGCCGGCCAACAGGGGGCCGATGAAAAACTGTTTTTT
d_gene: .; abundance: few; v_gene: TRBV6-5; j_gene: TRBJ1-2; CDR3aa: CASSYLQGSANYGYTF; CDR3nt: TGTGCCAGCAGTTACCTACAGGGTTCTGCGAACTATGGCTACACCTTC
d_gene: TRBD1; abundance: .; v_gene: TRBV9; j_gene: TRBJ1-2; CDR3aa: CASSAYRDSVPRGYTF; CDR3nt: TGTGCCAGCAGCGCGTACCGGGACAGCGTTCCTAGGGGCTACACCTTC
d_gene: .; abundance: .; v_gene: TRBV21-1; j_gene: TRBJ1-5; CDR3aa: CASSSPNGSTGTGCNQPQHF; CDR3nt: TGTGCCAGCAGCAGCCCTAACGGGAGTACTGGGACGGGGTGCAATCAGCCCCAGCATTTT
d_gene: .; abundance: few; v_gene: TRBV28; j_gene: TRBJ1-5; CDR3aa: CASRRRWIQGNQPQHF; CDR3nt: TGTGCCAGCAGACGGAGGTGGATCCAGGGGAATCAGCCCCAGCATTTT
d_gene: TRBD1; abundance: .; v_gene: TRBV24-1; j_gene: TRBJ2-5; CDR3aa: CATSDRWLAGGKGETQYF; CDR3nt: TGTGCCACCAGTGACCGCTGGCTGGCAGGGGGCAAGGGAGAGACCCAGTACTTC
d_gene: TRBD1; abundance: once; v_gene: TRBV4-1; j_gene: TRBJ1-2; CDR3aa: CASSHHVRQGDGYTF; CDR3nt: TGCGCCAGCAGCCATCATGTTCGACAGGGTGATGGCTACACCTTC
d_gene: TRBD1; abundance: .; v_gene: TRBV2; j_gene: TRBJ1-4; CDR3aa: CASSARDRDEKLFF; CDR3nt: TGTGCCAGCAGTGCACGGGACAGGGACGAAAAACTGTTTTTT
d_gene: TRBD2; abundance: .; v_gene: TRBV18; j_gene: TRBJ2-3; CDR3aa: CASSLQTSGSTDTQYF; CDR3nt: TGTGCCAGCTCACTTCAGACTAGCGGCAGCACAGATACGCAGTATTTT
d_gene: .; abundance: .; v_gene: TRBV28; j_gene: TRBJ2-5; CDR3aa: CASSRVRAQPQYF; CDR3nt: TGTGCCAGCAGCCGAGTCAGGGCTCAGCCCCAGTACTTC
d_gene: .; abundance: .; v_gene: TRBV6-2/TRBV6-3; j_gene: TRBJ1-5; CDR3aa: CASSDQNYSNQPQHF; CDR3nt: TGTGCCAGCAGTGACCAGAACTATAGCAATCAGCCCCAGCATTTT
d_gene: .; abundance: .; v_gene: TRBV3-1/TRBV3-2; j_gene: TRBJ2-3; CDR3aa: CASSQGWERRSQYF; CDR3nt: TGTGCCAGCAGCCAAGGGTGGGAGCGGAGGTCGCAGTATTTT
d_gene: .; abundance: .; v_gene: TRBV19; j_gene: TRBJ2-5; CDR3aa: CASSPPQAGQETQYF; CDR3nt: TGTGCCAGTAGTCCCCCACAGGCCGGCCAAGAGACCCAGTACTTC
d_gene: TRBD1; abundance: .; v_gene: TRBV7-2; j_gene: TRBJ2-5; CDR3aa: CASSLGSGTEETQYF; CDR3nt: TGTGCCAGCAGCTTAGGCTCCGGGACAGAGGAGACCCAGTACTTC
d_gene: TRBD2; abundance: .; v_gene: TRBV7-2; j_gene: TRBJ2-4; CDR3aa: CASSLHPPSGGAGNIQYF; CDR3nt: TGTGCCAGCAGCTTACACCCCCCAAGCGGGGGGGCGGGAAACATTCAGTACTTC
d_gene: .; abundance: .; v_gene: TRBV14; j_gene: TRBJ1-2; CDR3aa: CASSQRGGFYGYTF; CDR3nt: TGTGCCAGCAGCCAAAGGGGGGGCTTCTATGGCTACACCTTC
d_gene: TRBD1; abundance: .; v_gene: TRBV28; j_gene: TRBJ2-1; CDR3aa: CASSPPGQGVDEQFF; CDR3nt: TGTGCCAGCAGTCCGCCGGGACAGGGCGTCGATGAGCAGTTCTTC
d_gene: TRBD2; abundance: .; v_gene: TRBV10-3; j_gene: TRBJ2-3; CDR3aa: CAISASGGYTDTQYF; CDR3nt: TGTGCCATCAGTGCTAGCGGGGGTTACACAGATACGCAGTATTTT
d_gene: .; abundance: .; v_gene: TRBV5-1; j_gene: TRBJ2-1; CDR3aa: CASSLILAEYNEQFF; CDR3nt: TGCGCCAGCAGCTTGATATTAGCGGAGTACAATGAGCAGTTCTTC
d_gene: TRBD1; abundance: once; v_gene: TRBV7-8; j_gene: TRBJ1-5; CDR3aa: CASSRQGGNQPQHF; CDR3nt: TGTGCCAGCAGTCGACAGGGGGGCAATCAGCCCCAGCATTTT
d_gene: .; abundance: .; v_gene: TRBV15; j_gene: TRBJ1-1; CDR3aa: CATSRGPNQGAFF; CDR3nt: TGTGCCACCAGCAGAGGGCCGAATCAGGGGGCTTTCTTT
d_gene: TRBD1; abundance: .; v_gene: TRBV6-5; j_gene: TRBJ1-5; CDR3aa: CASSRQGGNQPQHF; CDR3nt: TGTGCCAGCAGTCGACAGGGGGGAAATCAGCCCCAGCATTTT
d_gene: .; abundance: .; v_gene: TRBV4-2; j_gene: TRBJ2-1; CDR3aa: CASSQLNSGLTEQFF; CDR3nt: TGTGCCAGCAGCCAATTGAACTCAGGTCTAACCGAGCAGTTCTTC
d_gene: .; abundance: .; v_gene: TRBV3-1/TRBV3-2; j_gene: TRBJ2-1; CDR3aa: CASSHSAGPNEQFF; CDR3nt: TGTGCCAGCAGCCACTCGGCGGGTCCCAATGAGCAGTTCTTC
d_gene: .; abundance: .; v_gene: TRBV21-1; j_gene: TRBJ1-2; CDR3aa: CARKLQGHYGYTF; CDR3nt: TGTGCCAGGAAACTACAGGGGCACTATGGCTACACCTTC
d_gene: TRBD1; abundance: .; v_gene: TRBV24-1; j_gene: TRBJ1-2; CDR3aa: CATSEAGGLGYTF; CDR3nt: TGTGCCACCAGTGAGGCAGGGGGCCTTGGCTACACCTTC
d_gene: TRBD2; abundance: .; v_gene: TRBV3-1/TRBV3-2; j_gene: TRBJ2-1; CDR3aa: CASSHSLAGYWEQFF; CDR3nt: TGTGCCAGCAGCCACAGCCTAGCGGGGTACTGGGAGCAGTTCTTC
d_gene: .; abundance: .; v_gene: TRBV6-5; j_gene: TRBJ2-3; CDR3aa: CASSLTGTDTQYF; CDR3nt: TGTGCCAGCAGCCTTACGGGGACAGATACGCAGTATTTT
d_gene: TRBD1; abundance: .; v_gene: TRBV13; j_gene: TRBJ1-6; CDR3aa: CASSLGDRKNSPLHF; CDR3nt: TGTGCCAGCAGCTTGGGGGACAGGAAAAATTCACCCCTCCACTTT
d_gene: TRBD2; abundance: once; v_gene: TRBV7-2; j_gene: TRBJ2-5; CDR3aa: CASSSRTSGGPETQYF; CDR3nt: TGTGCCAGCAGCTCCAGGACTAGCGGGGGGCCAGAGACCCAGTACTTC
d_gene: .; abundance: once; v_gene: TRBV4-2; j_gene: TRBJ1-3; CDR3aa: CASSQDPRNTIYF; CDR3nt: TGTGCCAGCAGCCAAGATCCTAGGAACACCATATATTTT
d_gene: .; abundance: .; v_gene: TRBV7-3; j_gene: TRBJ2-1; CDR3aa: CASSARATNEQFF; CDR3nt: TGTGCCAGCAGCGCGCGGGCGACGAATGAGCAGTTCTTC
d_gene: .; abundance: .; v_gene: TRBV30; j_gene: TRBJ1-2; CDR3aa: CAWRIAGISYGYTF; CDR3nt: TGTGCCTGGAGGATTGCAGGGATATCCTATGGCTACACCTTC
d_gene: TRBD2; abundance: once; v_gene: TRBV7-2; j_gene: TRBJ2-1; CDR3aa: CASRARGKSDEQFF; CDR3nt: TGTGCCAGCAGGGCGCGGGGGAAGTCCGATGAGCAGTTCTTC